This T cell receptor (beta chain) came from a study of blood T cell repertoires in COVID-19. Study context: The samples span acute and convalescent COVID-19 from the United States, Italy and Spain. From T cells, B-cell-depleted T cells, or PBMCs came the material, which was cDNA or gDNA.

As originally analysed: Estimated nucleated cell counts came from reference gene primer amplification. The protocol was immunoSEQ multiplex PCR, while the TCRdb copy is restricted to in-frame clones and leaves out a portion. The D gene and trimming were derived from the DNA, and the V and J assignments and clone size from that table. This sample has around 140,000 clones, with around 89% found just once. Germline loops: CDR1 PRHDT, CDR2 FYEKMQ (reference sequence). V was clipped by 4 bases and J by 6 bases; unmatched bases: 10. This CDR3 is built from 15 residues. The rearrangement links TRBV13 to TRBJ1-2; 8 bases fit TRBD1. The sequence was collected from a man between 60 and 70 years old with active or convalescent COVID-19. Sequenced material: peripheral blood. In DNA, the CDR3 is TGTGCCAGCAGCTCACAGGGGGACGTTATCGATGGCTACACCTTC. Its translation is CASSSQGDVIDGYTF.